The present TCR beta chain was sequenced within a study of blood T cells in healthy people across ages. This clonotype occurred many times. A sample-barcoded 5' primer and a J-beta primer mix were used in a second PCR of roughly 7 to 11 cycles. TCRdb passed the 5' RACE reads through MiXCR, listing each CDR3 protein once. The sample carries roughly 680,000 distinct CDR3 sequences, over 40% recorded once. This CDR3 spans 14 amino acids. The germline V gene has CDR1 ENHRY and CDR2 SYGVKD. Trimming took 8 bases from V and 6 from J; bases not matched to a gene: 6. This clonotype originated in a woman over 75 in good health. The chain combines TRBV10-3 with TRBJ1-6; TRBD1 matches 8 bases. Specimen: blood. The CDR3 sequence: CAIATGVGNSPLHF. The CDR3 coding sequence is TGTGCCATCGCGACAGGGGTTGGTAATTCACCCCTCCACTTT.